The next 5 T cell receptor beta chains were all read from a single sample in a study of shared clonotypes between healthy human individuals. Sequencing was performed with immunoSEQ multiplex PCR; in TCRdb, only in-frame clones are kept and a portion is missing. The sample has over 400,000 clones, around 73% seen once; the top ten hold about 11%. Sequencing was carried out using PBMCs. Receptor source: a woman in her thirties or forties in good health. Some clones in this sample may be carry-over from other donors' samples.

The V call is TRBV27, the J call TRBJ2-7, with D maybe TRBD2 (7 bases). Trimming stripped 5 bases from V and 0 bases from J, with 17 bases between. Per the germline V gene, CDR1 is MNHEY and CDR2 is SMNVEV (reference sequence). CDR3 length: 16 residues. In DNA form, the CDR3 reads TGTGCCAGCAGTCCTCGAGGGGGGGGTAGCTCCTACGAGCAGTACTTC. Protein: CASSPRGGGSSYEQYF.

This clone was observed a few times. The rearrangement links TRBV5-1 to TRBJ1-2; the D is unclear. Trimming pared 0 bases from V and 4 bases from J, leaving 10 bases between. Per germline, CDR1 SGHRS and CDR2 YFSETQ. The CDR3 loop spans 14 amino acids. The CDR3 loop is CASSLGQDSYGYTF. In DNA form, the CDR3 reads TGCGCCAGCAGCTTGGGCCAAGATTCCTATGGCTACACCTTC.

This chain uses TRBV19 with TRBJ2-7; D possibly corresponds to TRBD2 (6 bases). Per the germline V gene, CDR1 is LNHDA and CDR2 is SQIVND (reference sequence). This CDR3 spans 16 amino acids. Trimming pared 2 bases from V and 3 bases from J, leaving 17 bases between. CDR3 in amino acids: CASSITSVGGSYEQYF. Here the CDR3 DNA reads TGTGCCAGTAGTATAACCTCGGTAGGAGGGAGCTACGAGCAGTACTTC.

This sequence joins TRBV7-9 and TRBJ2-1, with 7 bases matching TRBD2. The CDR3 contains 14 residues. CDR1 and CDR2 from the germline V gene are SEHNR and FQNEAQ (reference sequence). V was pared by 10 bases and J by 5 bases, with 11 bases of the junction left unmatched. CDR3 amino acids: CATGTAGAHNEQFF. The CDR3 DNA sequence: TGTGCCACCGGGACGGCGGGAGCCCACAATGAGCAGTTCTTC. Full variable domain (missing parts from reference TRBV7-9 and TRBJ2-1): DTGVSQNPRHKITKRGQNVTFRCDPISEHNRLYWYRQTLGQGPEFLTYFQNEAQLEKSRLLSDRFSAERPKGSFSTLEIQRTEQGDSAMYLCATGTAGAHNEQFFGPGTRLTVL.

Remarks on this clone: A far larger clone is one base from this, pointing to a likely read error. Different DNA sequences within this sample yield the same CDR3. The rearrangement uses TRBV28 and TRBJ2-7; TRBD2 aligns across 7 bases. CDR1 and CDR2 from the germline V gene are MDHEN and SYDVKM. The CDR3 covers 18 residues. CDR3 residues: CASSLSGTFTFNTYEQYF. DNA of the CDR3: TGTGCTAGCAGTTTAAGCGGGACTTTCACATTTAACACCTACGAGCAGTACTTC.